This note documents a single T cell receptor beta chain sequence. Its antigen is undetermined. The entry originates in a study of shared clonotypes between healthy human individuals. The protocol was immunoSEQ multiplex PCR, while the TCRdb copy is restricted to in-frame clones and leaves out a portion. The sample lists 550,000 to 700,000 clones; around three quarters were seen once. Regarding the study as a whole: Memory subsets had estimated richness that was generally smaller than that of naive subsets.

Only Caucasian adults living in Nashville, Tennessee served as donors. This receptor was identified in a woman in her 30s in good health. Sequences were obtained from memory CD4+ T cells sorted from blood. The subset is: CD45RA-negative fraction.

The CDR3 coding sequence is TGTGCCAGCAGCCAATTGATATTCCCTTTCAATGAGCAGTTCTTC. Translation gives CASSQLIFPFNEQFF. This rearrangement joins TRBV14 to TRBJ2-1; D is ambiguous. The CDR3 is made up of 15 amino acids. Germline assignment: CDR1 SGHDN and CDR2 FVKESK. Trimming removed 2 bases from V and 6 bases from J, with 14 bases in between.